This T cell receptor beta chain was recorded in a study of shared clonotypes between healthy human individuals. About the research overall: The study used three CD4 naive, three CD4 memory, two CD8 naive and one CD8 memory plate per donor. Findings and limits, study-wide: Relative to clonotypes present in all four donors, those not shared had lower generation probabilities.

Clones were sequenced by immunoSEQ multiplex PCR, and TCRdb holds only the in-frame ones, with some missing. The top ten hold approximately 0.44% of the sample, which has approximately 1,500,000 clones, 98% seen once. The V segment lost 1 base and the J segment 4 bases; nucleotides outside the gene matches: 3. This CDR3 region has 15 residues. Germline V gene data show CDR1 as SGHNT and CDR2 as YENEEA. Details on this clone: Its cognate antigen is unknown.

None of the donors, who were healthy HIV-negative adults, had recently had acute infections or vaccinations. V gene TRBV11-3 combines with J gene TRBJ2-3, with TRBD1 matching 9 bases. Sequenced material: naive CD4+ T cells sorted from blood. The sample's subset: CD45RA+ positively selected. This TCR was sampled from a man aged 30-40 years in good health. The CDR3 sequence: CASSLGDRAPDTQYF. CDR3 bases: TGTGCCAGCAGCTTAGGGGACAGGGCCCCAGATACGCAGTATTTT.